This TCR beta chain was documented in a study of OX40 agonist ivuxolimab in advanced cancers. About the research overall: Aged roughly 23 to 79 with a mean of about 63 years, they were less than 90% male. Study findings and constraints: The study observed clonal expansion of CD4+ and CD8+ blood T cells by week 6 at 0.1 to 3.0 mg/kg.

Libraries were prepared by immunoSEQ multiplex PCR; TCRdb keeps only in-frame clonotypes and omits some of them. Among approximately 73,000 clones listed, about nine tenths were seen once. Germline V gene lookup returns CDR1 MNHNS and CDR2 SASEGT. With 4 bases removed from V and 2 bases from J, the gap between germline ends came to 8 bases. This CDR3 comprises 13 residues. This clone was observed a single time. Its antigen is unknown. The sequence derives from an adult with an advanced solid tumor such as melanoma, head and neck, liver or kidney cancer. The sample here was CD4+ or CD8+ T cells sorted from blood, taken in a trial of the OX40 agonist ivuxolimab. The chain couples TRBV6-1 to TRBJ1-2; TRBD1 might be the D (5 bases). The DNA of the CDR3 is TGTGCCAGCAGTGGATCAGGGAACTATGGCTACACCTTC. Its protein is CASSGSGNYGYTF.